This T cell receptor (beta chain) was sequenced in a study of human T cells and chemical hapten exposure. Methods used by the authors: There were a median of approximately 88,000 TCRs per sample, with a range from roughly 20,000 to 690,600. TCRdb reanalysed the RACE reads using MiXCR and keeps one entry per CDR3 protein. The V and J calls here are based on TCRdb, not the publication. The table has 75,000 to 100,000 distinct CDR3 sequences, around 11% seen once. Time point specified: patch test 1, 2 weeks after DPC sensitization. Treatment noted: therapeutic diphenylcyclopropenone sensitization with weekly scalp DPC. V was clipped by 3 bases and J by 5 bases, with 2 bases between them. The CDR3 covers 11 residues. The V gene's germline CDR1 is LGHNA and CDR2 YSLEER.

Sequencing was performed on whole blood, taken in connection with sensitization to the hapten diphenylcyclopropenone (DPC). The receptor was derived from a woman in her thirties or forties with alopecia areata. Some clones in this sample may be carry-over from other donors' samples. V and J are TRBV4-3 and TRBJ2-1; D call uncertain. The CDR3 DNA is TGCGCCAGCAGCCAGAACAATGAGCAGTTCTTC. This translates into CASSQNNEQFF.